This TCR beta chain was sequenced in a study of cytomegalovirus exposure and HLA in healthy donors. For the study at large: Tens of millions of unique TCRs, all from HLA-typed donors, were included in an early release of the data.

CDR1 is GTSNPN and CDR2 is SVGIG in the germline V gene (reference sequence). The CDR3 has 12 amino acids. With 3 bases clipped from V and 6 bases from J, the junction kept 3 bases outside the gene matches. Whole-study findings and limits: In an earlier analysis, in roughly 600 donors, most V segments appeared productive either ~87% or ~30% of the time.

Notes on this clone: Its antigen remains unidentified.

The PCR used 60 Vbeta and 13 Jbeta primers. Some clones are missing from TCRdb's copy, which holds only in-frame ones; the method was immunoSEQ multiplex PCR. The sample lists 150,000 to 200,000 clones, approximately 80% occurring once. The source is a girl aged 5-17 years in good health and CMV-seropositive. The genes are TRBV30 and TRBJ2-7; TRBD1 matches at 9 bases. Sample: PBMCs. Here the CDR3 reads CAWRTGGREQYF. In DNA form, the CDR3 reads TGTGCCTGGAGGACAGGGGGACGCGAGCAGTACTTC.